This T cell receptor beta chain derives from a study of T cell responses to AZD1222 COVID-19 vaccine. Notes on the study in general: Across the whole spike, CD4 TCRs peaked at regions 160-218 and 743-854. Just a handful of people given AZD1222 tested seropositive at baseline.

Germline CDR1 reads SGDLS; CDR2 reads YYNGEE. Between the trimmed V and J ends, which lost 4 bases and 3 bases, there was a span of 14 bases. The CDR3 has 15 residues. With regard to this clone: Its antigen is not known.

TCRdb's copy holds only in-frame clones and misses some; the assay was immunoSEQ multiplex PCR. This table has 70,000 to 80,000 clones, 80% appearing once. The material was peripheral blood, obtained 28 days after the second AZD1222 dose. The TCR originated in an adult who received the AZD1222 COVID-19 vaccine. This chain connects TRBV9 to TRBJ1-5; D gene uncertain. The CDR3 spells CASSPFASFNQPQHF. CDR3 nucleotides: TGTGCCAGCAGCCCCTTTGCGAGTTTCAATCAGCCCCAGCATTTT.